This T cell receptor beta chain was sequenced during a study of T cells in Graves' hyperthyroidism and ophthalmopathy. Each ophthalmopathy patient scored at least 3 on the Clinical Activity Score and at least 4 on NOSPECS grade, with duration under 3 months. Diagnoses were made from clinical symptoms, serum measures (thyroxine and TRAb), thyroid ultrasound and orbital computed tomography. This clonotype appeared many times. The antigen remains undetermined. CDR1 is MNHEY and CDR2 is SVGAGI in the germline V gene. The CDR3 has 13 residues. Trimming took off 5 bases at V and 3 bases at J, with 10 bases between the two ends. Amplified TCR beta CDR3 regions derived from RNA transcripts. The HTBI primer set was used in a first-round RT-PCR of the TCR CDR3. TCRdb reprocessed the multiplex PCR reads with MiXCR, giving one entry per CDR3 protein. The sample shows 350,000 or so distinct CDR3 sequences, 15% to 20% of them seen only once.

General study results and limits: Blood also held most thyroid clonotypes expanded beyond 0.001. Using 13 V-J features, a model discriminated ophthalmopathy from stable hyperthyroidism.

Material for sequencing was blood. The chain recombines TRBV6-5 with TRBJ1-2, with D hard to call. This receptor was obtained from a woman in her 40s with Graves' ophthalmopathy. CDR3 nucleotide sequence: TGTGCCAGCAGTCATTCCGGCCACTATGGCTACACCTTC. Amino acids: CASSHSGHYGYTF.